This T cell receptor (beta chain) was documented in a study of beta chain features in type 1 diabetes. Study-wide results and caveats: Naive, central memory and regulatory TCRB repertoires appeared more similar among patients than healthy donors.

Every isolated RNA sample was fully reverse transcribed, so sequencing captured expressed TCRB transcripts. Some clones are missing from TCRdb's copy, which holds only in-frame ones; the method was immunoSEQ multiplex PCR. The table shows roughly 290,000 clones, with under 8.5% occurring only once. Every sorted population was more than 95% pure. The trim removed 2 bases at V and 4 bases at J, leaving 5 bases unmatched. CDR3 length equals 15 residues. From germline, CDR1 is SGHTA and CDR2 FQGTGA. At least ten counts were recorded for this clone. Its antigen remains unknown. The sample consisted of central memory CD4+ T cells from blood. The rearrangement uses TRBV7-3 and TRBJ2-1; 7 nucleotides match TRBD1. The receptor's source is a woman between 18 and 30 years old in good health. Written as DNA, the CDR3 is TGTGCCAGCAGCTTAGACAGGGAGATGTACAATGAGCAGTTCTTC. Amino acids: CASSLDREMYNEQFF.